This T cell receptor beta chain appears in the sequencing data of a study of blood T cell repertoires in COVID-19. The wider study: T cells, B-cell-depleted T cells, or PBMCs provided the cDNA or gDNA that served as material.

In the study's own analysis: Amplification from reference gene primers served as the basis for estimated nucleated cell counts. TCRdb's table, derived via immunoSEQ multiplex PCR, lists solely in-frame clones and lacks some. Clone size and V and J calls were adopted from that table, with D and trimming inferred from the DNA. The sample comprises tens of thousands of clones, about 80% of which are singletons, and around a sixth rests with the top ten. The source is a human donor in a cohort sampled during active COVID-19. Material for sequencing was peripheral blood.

The CDR3 is CATSRDKLWGREQYF. The DNA for the CDR3 is TGTGCCACCAGCAGAGATAAATTATGGGGCAGGGAGCAGTACTTC. The chain combines TRBV15 with TRBJ2-7; weak D call: TRBD1 (5 bases). Germline assignment: CDR1 LNHNV and CDR2 YYDKDF (reference sequence). CDR3 length: 15 amino acids. V lost 0 bases, J lost 7 bases, and 16 bases lay in between.